The 16 T cell receptor beta chains given below trace back to one sample, sequenced in a study of T-cell reconstitution after alpha-beta-depleted transplantation in children. Unique molecular identifiers were built into the TCRbeta library. TCRdb reprocessed the PCR reads via MiXCR and lists one record per CDR3 protein. The data show some 220,000 distinct CDR3 sequences, 8% to 9.5% seen once. The input for sequencing was PBMCs from the stem cell graft donor, taken from the stem cell graft. The receptor set was obtained from a human donor who donated a stem cell graft to a child with acute lymphoblastic leukemia.

This clonotype was counted many times. The chain combines TRBV10-3 with TRBJ1-1; D remains ambiguous. The germline V gene encodes CDR1 ENHRY and CDR2 SYGVKD. The CDR3 is made up of 14 amino acids. Trimming took 2 bases from V and 0 from J, leaving 7 bases between them. As DNA, the CDR3 is TGTGCCATCAGTGAGACACCCATGAACACTGAAGCTTTCTTT. Its translation: CAISETPMNTEAFF.

The rearrangement uses TRBV28 and TRBJ1-1; weak D call: TRBD1 (5 bases). V was cut by 2 bases and J by 1 base, with 11 bases left in between. Germline lookup yields CDR1 MDHEN and CDR2 SYDVKM. There are 15 residues in the CDR3. Written as DNA, the CDR3 is TGTGCCAGCAGTTTAATGGGGGGACGGAACACTGAAGCTTTCTTT. Translating gives CASSLMGGRNTEAFF.

This clonotype was counted many times. The chain links TRBV5-5 to TRBJ2-4, with a weak D call TRBD1 (5 bases). CDR1 is SGHKS, CDR2 YYEKEE, per germline (reference sequence). Trimming left V 0 bases short and J 0 bases short, with 7 bases between. This CDR3 has 15 residues. DNA for the CDR3: TGTGCCAGCAGCTTGGGACAGCTAGCCAAAAACATTCAGTACTTC. It yields the protein CASSLGQLAKNIQYF.

This clonotype occurred a few times. V gene TRBV12-5 combines with J gene TRBJ2-7; 9 nucleotides match TRBD1. CDR1 and CDR2 (germline): LGHNT, FRNRAP. V lost 6 bases to trimming and J lost 5 bases; unmatched junction nucleotides: 14. The CDR3 contains 16 residues. For the CDR3, the DNA is TGTGCTAGTGGCCGCTTCACGGGACAGGGTATCCACGAGCAGTACTTC. This sequence encodes CASGRFTGQGIHEQYF.

This sequence joins TRBV27 and TRBJ1-1; 10 nucleotides agree with TRBD1. Looked up from germline, CDR1 is MNHEY and CDR2 is SMNVEV (reference sequence). The CDR3 loop spans 17 amino acids. J was trimmed by 4 bases and V by 4 bases; bases with no gene match: 12. The CDR3 sequence: CASSSRQGAPHFTEAFF. The CDR3 nucleotides are TGTGCCAGCAGTTCGAGACAGGGGGCCCCCCACTTCACTGAAGCTTTCTTT.

This clonotype appeared many times. The gene calls are TRBV5-1 and TRBJ1-2, with a weak D call TRBD1 (5 bases). Germline V gene lookup returns CDR1 SGHRS and CDR2 YFSETQ. This CDR3 comprises 17 residues. Between the trimmed V and J ends, which lost 0 bases and 4 bases, there was a span of 19 bases. CDR3 region: CASSLVGGAVDGYGYTF. As DNA, the CDR3 is TGCGCCAGCAGCTTGGTAGGAGGGGCGGTAGACGGCTATGGCTACACCTTC.

The table lists this clonotype with a count of one. CDR3 nucleotide sequence: TGCAGCGTTGCTCTTGGGCAGGGGACCGATCAGCCCCAGCATTTT. Translation gives CSVALGQGTDQPQHF. This chain connects TRBV29-1 to TRBJ1-5; possibly TRBD1 for D (6 bases). The CDR3 extends over 15 amino acids. Germline assignment: CDR1 SQVTM and CDR2 ANQGSEA. V shed 4 bases and J shed 5 bases, with 18 bases lying between them.

This clonotype was counted ten times or more. The chain couples TRBV7-9 to TRBJ2-1; TRBD2 aligns across 14 bases. Germline values: CDR1 SEHNR, CDR2 FQNEAQ (reference sequence). The CDR3 has 18 residues. Trimming took 5 bases from V and 9 from J; bases not matched to a gene: 15. The CDR3: CASSDRQHWTSGGSEQFF. As DNA, the CDR3 is TGTGCCAGCAGCGACCGACAGCACTGGACTAGCGGGGGGAGTGAGCAGTTCTTC.

This clonotype was observed at least ten times. The V and J genes are TRBV4-1 and TRBJ1-1; D possibly corresponds to TRBD1 (5 bases). Trimming pared 4 bases from V and 0 bases from J, leaving 9 bases between. CDR3 length equals 14 residues. Germline V gives CDR1 MGHRA, CDR2 YSYEKL. CDR3 sequence: CASSPGEMNTEAFF. Here the CDR3 DNA reads TGCGCCAGCAGCCCGGGGGAGATGAACACTGAAGCTTTCTTT.

This clonotype was recorded at least ten times. The chain employs TRBV4-2 and TRBJ2-3; no definite D call. This CDR3 region has 12 residues. V gave up 4 bases and J gave up 9 bases, with 11 bases separating them. CDR1 is LGHNA and CDR2 is YNFKEQ in the germline V gene. CDR3 region: CASSPLGDTQYF. CDR3 DNA: TGTGCCAGCAGCCCCCTTGGTGACACGCAGTATTTT.

V is TRBV29-1 and J is TRBJ2-2; D is unresolved. CDR1 is SQVTM, CDR2 ANQGSEA, per germline. Deletions cut 5 bases from V and 0 bases from J, with 10 bases between. This CDR3 has 14 amino acids. The CDR3 spells CSVSSTANTGELFF. CDR3 DNA sequence: TGCAGCGTTTCGTCAACTGCGAACACCGGGGAGCTGTTTTTT.

This clonotype was detected only a few times. This rearrangement joins TRBV28 to TRBJ1-2, with D uncertain. Germline CDR1 reads MDHEN; CDR2 reads SYDVKM. The CDR3 is 14 amino acids. V shed 2 bases and J shed 6 bases, with 13 bases lying between them. The CDR3: CASSLPNGVDGYTF. CDR3 nucleotides: TGTGCCAGCAGTTTACCGAACGGGGTCGATGGCTACACCTTC.

This clonotype occurred once. The gene calls are TRBV5-1 and TRBJ2-1; maybe TRBD2 (6 bases). CDR1 and CDR2 from the germline V gene are SGHRS and YFSETQ. The germline V and J ends were trimmed by 1 base and 2 bases, with 10 bases remaining between them. This CDR3 spans 15 amino acids. CDR3 protein: CASSLSGVAYNEQFF. CDR3 nucleotides: TGCGCCAGCAGCTTGTCGGGGGTCGCCTACAATGAGCAGTTCTTC.

This clonotype turned up a few times. The rearrangement uses TRBV20-1 and TRBJ2-7; D is unclear. CDR3 length: 11 residues. CDR1 and CDR2 from the germline V gene are DFQATT and SNEGSKA (reference sequence). V lost 6 bases and J lost 1, with 7 bases in between. DNA of the CDR3: TGCAGTGCCGGTAGATCCTACGAGCAGTACTTC. This encodes CSAGRSYEQYF.

The sample holds a few counts of this clonotype. The V call is TRBV6-5, the J call TRBJ2-1; 9 positions agree with TRBD1. The V gene's germline CDR1 is MNHEY and CDR2 SVGAGI. There are 13 residues in the CDR3. V gave up 2 bases and J gave up 14 bases; unmatched junction bases: 7. The CDR3 DNA reads as TGTGCCAGCAGTTACCCTGGGACAGGGCAAAAGTTCTTC. This gives the protein CASSYPGTGQKFF.

This clonotype was recorded at least ten times. The chain is built from TRBV12-3 or TRBV12-4 and TRBJ2-1; perhaps TRBD2 as D (7 bases). V was clipped by 5 bases and J by 2 bases, with 13 bases between them. CDR3 length: 15 residues. The CDR3 loop is CASSPGEGAYNEQFF. CDR3 coding DNA: TGTGCCAGCAGTCCTGGGGAGGGGGCCTACAATGAGCAGTTCTTC.